This T cell receptor beta chain appears in the sequencing data of a study of T cell responses to AZD1222 COVID-19 vaccine. This CDR3 contains 16 residues. Looked up from germline, CDR1 is SGHNT and CDR2 is YENEEA. The V gene end was trimmed by 1 base and the J gene end by 5 bases; junction bases not matched to a gene: 6. General study points: Scientists sampled the repertoires only once the peak T cell response had passed. Donors in the cohort were predominantly white British and more often female, and clonal diversity was possibly underestimated. Recipients of two AZD1222 doses showed rising Spike-specific TCR breadth and depth.

The assay was immunoSEQ multiplex PCR, and TCRdb's table has in-frame clones only and misses some. The sample carries about 130,000 clones, 70% to 90% recorded once. Second doses at about 4 or about 12 weeks were pooled. As concerns this clone: Antigen: not known.

The clonotype comes from an adult who received the AZD1222 COVID-19 vaccine. The rearrangement links TRBV11-3 to TRBJ1-5, with 9 bases fitting TRBD1. The starting material was peripheral blood, obtained 28 days after the second AZD1222 dose. The CDR3 DNA sequence: TGTGCCAGCAGCTTAGGGACAGGGGCGCCAGATCAGCCCCAGCATTTT. Its protein product is CASSLGTGAPDQPQHF.